These 14 T cell receptor beta chains were sequenced from one sample in a study of control samples from healthy donors and cancer patients. Assay used: immunoSEQ multiplex PCR; TCRdb lists only in-frame clones, some missing. This sample carries about 31,000 clones, 94% of them seen once, and the ten largest clones take more than 6.5%. The sequenced material came from blood. The receptors shown here come from a man between 60 and 75 years old in good health.

The genes are TRBV6-5 and TRBJ1-2, with 7 nucleotides matching TRBD1. CDR1 and CDR2 from the germline V gene are MNHEY and SVGAGI. J gave up 7 bases and V 7 bases, and 6 bases lay outside the gene matches. There are 12 residues in the CDR3. This CDR3 reads CASTGTASGYTF. CDR3 nucleotides: TGTGCCAGCACGGGGACAGCCAGTGGCTACACCTTC.

The chain links TRBV12-3 or TRBV12-4 to TRBJ1-2; D unclear. CDR3 length: 13 residues. V was trimmed by 9 bases and J by 7 bases, leaving 18 bases between them. CDR3 residues: CASRMAAGSGYTF. CDR3 in DNA: TGTGCCAGTAGGATGGCAGCAGGCTCTGGCTACACCTTC.

The chain carries TRBV4-1 and TRBJ1-5; TRBD1 might be the D (5 bases). This CDR3 contains 14 residues. The germline CDR1 and CDR2 sequences are MGHRA and YSYEKL. The V end lost 1 base, the J end lost 5 bases, and 9 bases lay between the germline ends. Written as DNA, the CDR3 is TGCGCCAGCAGCCAAGTCTGGGGCGATCAGCCCCAGCATTTT. Amino acid sequence: CASSQVWGDQPQHF.

The gene calls are TRBV6-5 and TRBJ2-7, with TRBD2 matching 9 bases. After removal of 0 bases from V and 0 bases from J, the junction contained 3 bases not matched to a gene. Germline lookup yields CDR1 MNHEY and CDR2 SVGAGI. The CDR3 runs to 16 residues. The CDR3 loop is CASSYSKRGASYEQYF. The CDR3 bases are TGTGCCAGCAGTTACTCAAAGCGGGGGGCCTCCTACGAGCAGTACTTC.

The chain couples TRBV28 to TRBJ1-5; D perhaps matches TRBD1 (6 bases). Trimming removed 3 bases at V and 3 bases at J, with 15 bases between. The CDR3 is made up of 16 amino acids. Per germline, CDR1 MDHEN and CDR2 SYDVKM. The CDR3 is CASSFHRVVNNQPQHF. The DNA of the CDR3 is TGTGCCAGCAGTTTTCACAGGGTAGTGAACAATCAGCCCCAGCATTTT.

Concerning this clone: The germline gene is not matched at one end of the junction; a read error may be the cause. The chain uses TRBV15 and TRBJ1-4; D is ambiguous. CDR1 and CDR2 (germline): LNHNV, YYDKDF (reference sequence). The CDR3 contains 15 residues. The CDR3 spells CATSSLAPTNEKLFF. The DNA of the CDR3 is TGTGCCACAAGCAGTCTGGCTCCAACTAATGAAAAACTGTTTTTT.

This clone was recorded only once. The rearrangement links TRBV4-1 to TRBJ1-3, with a tentative D call TRBD1 (5 bases). From germline, CDR1 is MGHRA and CDR2 YSYEKL. The CDR3 length is 17 residues. Trimming took 0 bases from V and 1 from J, leaving 13 bases between them. CDR3: CASSQDQGYMSGNTIYF. The CDR3 bases are TGCGCCAGCAGCCAAGATCAGGGATACATGTCTGGAAACACCATATATTTT.

The rearrangement uses TRBV28 and TRBJ1-1, with D hard to call. The V gene's germline CDR1 is MDHEN and CDR2 SYDVKM. The CDR3 runs 12 residues. V was cut by 5 bases and J by 1 base, with 5 bases left in between. DNA for the CDR3: TGTGCCAGCAGTCCAGGGAACACTGAAGCTTTCTTT. This encodes CASSPGNTEAFF. The variable domain in full, with the rest retrieved from reference TRBV28 and TRBJ1-1, is DVKVTQSSRYLVKRTGEKVFLECVQDMDHENMFWYRQDPGLGLRLIYFSYDVKMKEKGDIPEGYSVSREKKERFSLILESASTNQTSMYLCASSPGNTEAFFGQGTRLTVV.

V gene TRBV6-5 combines with J gene TRBJ1-6; a weak D match, TRBD1 (5 bases). The V and J ends lost 0 bases and 7 bases respectively, with 13 bases between them. CDR1 and CDR2 from the germline V gene are MNHEY and SVGAGI. This CDR3 contains 16 residues. CDR3 region: CASSYSWKGLNSPLHF. CDR3 sequence (DNA): TGTGCCAGCAGTTACTCGTGGAAGGGGCTAAATTCACCCCTCCACTTT.

This chain uses TRBV4-3 with TRBJ2-7; TRBD2 agrees at 7 bases. This CDR3 has 14 residues. Losses at the gene ends were 5 bases for V and 2 bases for J; bases not matched to a gene: 6. Germline CDR1 and CDR2: LGHNA and YSLEER. CDR3 protein: CASSSERGPYEQYF. The CDR3 DNA follows: TGCGCCAGCAGCAGCGAGCGGGGACCCTACGAGCAGTACTTC.

The rearrangement joins TRBV5-6 to TRBJ1-1; D unresolved. The CDR3 covers 15 residues. Looked up from germline, CDR1 is SGHDT and CDR2 is YYEEEE. V was trimmed by 1 base and J by 0 bases, leaving 10 bases between them. CDR3 region: CASSLLGRVNTEAFF. The CDR3, as DNA: TGTGCCAGCAGCTTGTTAGGCAGAGTGAACACTGAAGCTTTCTTT.

In its sample, this clone was seen once. The genes are TRBV7-9 and TRBJ1-1; D is unresolved. Germline CDR1 is SEHNR and CDR2 is FQNEAQ (reference sequence). With 5 bases removed from V and 2 bases from J, the gap between germline ends came to 15 bases. The CDR3 totals 15 residues. The CDR3 region has the DNA TGTGCCAGCAGCAATATTCAGGAGCCTAACACTGAAGCTTTCTTT. This translates into CASSNIQEPNTEAFF. Full variable domain (missing parts from reference TRBV7-9 and TRBJ1-1): DTGVSQNPRHKITKRGQNVTFRCDPISEHNRLYWYRQTLGQGPEFLTYFQNEAQLEKSRLLSDRFSAERPKGSFSTLEIQRTEQGDSAMYLCASSNIQEPNTEAFFGQGTRLTVV.

CDR3 in amino acids: CASSFRGSGYNEQFF. The CDR3 DNA reads as TGTGCCAGCAGTTTCAGGGGGAGTGGGTACAATGAGCAGTTCTTC. The V gene is TRBV9, the J gene TRBJ2-1; 7 nucleotides align to TRBD1. Losses at the gene ends were 5 bases for V and 4 bases for J; bases not matched to a gene: 9. Germline assignment: CDR1 SGDLS and CDR2 YYNGEE. The CDR3 is 15 amino acids.

CDR3 nucleotide sequence: TGTGCCAGCAGCTTAGCCTTGCAAGAGACCCAGTACTTC. It yields the protein CASSLALQETQYF. The chain links TRBV7-9 to TRBJ2-5; D gene ambiguous. This CDR3 is 13 amino acids long. Per germline, CDR1 SEHNR and CDR2 FQNEAQ (reference sequence). Trimming left V 0 bases short and J 2 bases short, with 4 bases between.